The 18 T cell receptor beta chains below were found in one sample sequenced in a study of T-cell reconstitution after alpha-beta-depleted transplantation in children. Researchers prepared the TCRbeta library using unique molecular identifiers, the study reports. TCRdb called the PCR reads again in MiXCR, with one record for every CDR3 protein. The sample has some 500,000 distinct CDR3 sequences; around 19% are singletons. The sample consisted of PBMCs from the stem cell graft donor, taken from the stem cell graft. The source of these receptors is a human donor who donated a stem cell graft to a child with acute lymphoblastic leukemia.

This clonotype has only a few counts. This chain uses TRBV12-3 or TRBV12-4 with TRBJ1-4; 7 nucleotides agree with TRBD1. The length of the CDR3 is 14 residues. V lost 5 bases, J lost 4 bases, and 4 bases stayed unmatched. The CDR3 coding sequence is TGTGCCAGCAGTCCCGACAGGGATAATGAAAAACTGTTTTTT. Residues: CASSPDRDNEKLFF.

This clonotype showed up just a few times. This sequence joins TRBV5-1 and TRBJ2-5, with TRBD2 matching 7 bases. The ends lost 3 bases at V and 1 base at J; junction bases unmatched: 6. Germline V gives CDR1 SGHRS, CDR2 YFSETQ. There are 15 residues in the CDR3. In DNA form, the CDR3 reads TGCGCCAGCAGCTCCCAAGCGGGACTCCAAGAGACCCAGTACTTC. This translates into CASSSQAGLQETQYF. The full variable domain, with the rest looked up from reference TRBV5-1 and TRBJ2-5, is KAGVTQTPRYLIKTRGQQVTLSCSPISGHRSVSWYQQTPGQGLQFLFEYFSETQRNKGNFPGRFSGRQFSNSRSEMNVSTLELGDSALYLCASSSQAGLQETQYFGPGTRLLVL.

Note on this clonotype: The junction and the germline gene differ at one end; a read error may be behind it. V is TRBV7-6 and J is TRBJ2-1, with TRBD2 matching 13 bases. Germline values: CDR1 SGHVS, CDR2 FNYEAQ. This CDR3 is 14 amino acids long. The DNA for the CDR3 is TGTGCCAGCAGCTCAAGCCAAGGGACTAGCGGGATCGGCTTC. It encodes CASSSSQGTSGIGF.

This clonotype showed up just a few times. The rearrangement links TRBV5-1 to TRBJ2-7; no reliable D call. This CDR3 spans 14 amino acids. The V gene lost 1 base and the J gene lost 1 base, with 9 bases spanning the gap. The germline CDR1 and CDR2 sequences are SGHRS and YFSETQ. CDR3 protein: CASSLLSRSYEQYF. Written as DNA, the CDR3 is TGCGCCAGCAGCTTGCTGTCTCGATCCTACGAGCAGTACTTC.

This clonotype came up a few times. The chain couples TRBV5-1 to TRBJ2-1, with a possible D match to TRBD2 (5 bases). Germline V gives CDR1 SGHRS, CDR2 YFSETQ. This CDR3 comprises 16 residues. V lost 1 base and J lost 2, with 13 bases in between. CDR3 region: CASSLTRGPTYNEQFF. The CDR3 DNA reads TGCGCCAGCAGCTTGACACGCGGGCCAACCTACAATGAGCAGTTCTTC.

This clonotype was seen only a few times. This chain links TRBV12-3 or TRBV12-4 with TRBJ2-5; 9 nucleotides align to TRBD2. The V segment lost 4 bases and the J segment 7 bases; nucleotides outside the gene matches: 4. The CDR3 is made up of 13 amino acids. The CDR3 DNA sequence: TGTGCCAGCAGTTCGTTGCGGGAGGGGACCCAGTACTTC. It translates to CASSSLREGTQYF.

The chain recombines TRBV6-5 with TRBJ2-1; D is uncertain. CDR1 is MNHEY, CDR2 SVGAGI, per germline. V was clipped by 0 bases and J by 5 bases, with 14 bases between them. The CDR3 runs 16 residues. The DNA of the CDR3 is TGTGCCAGCAGTTACTCAACTTGGGAAGGACACAATGAGCAGTTCTTC. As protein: CASSYSTWEGHNEQFF.

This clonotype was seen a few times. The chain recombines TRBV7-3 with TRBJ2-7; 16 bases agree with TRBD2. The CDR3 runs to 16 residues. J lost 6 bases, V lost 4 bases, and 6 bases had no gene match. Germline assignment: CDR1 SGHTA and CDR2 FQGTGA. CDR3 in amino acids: CASSSGLAGGQSEQYF. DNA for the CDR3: TGTGCCAGCAGCTCGGGACTAGCGGGAGGGCAATCCGAGCAGTACTTC.

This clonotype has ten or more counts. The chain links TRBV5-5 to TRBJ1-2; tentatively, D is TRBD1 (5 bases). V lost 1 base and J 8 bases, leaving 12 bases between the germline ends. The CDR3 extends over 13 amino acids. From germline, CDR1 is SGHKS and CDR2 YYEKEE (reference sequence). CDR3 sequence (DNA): TGTGCCAGCAGCTTGTCGCAGGGTCGGGGCTACACCTTC. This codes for CASSLSQGRGYTF.

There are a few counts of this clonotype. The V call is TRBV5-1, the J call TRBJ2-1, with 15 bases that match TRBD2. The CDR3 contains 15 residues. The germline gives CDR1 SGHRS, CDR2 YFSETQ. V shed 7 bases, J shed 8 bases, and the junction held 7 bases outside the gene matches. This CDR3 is CASPWTSGRADEQFF. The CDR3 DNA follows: TGCGCCAGCCCTTGGACTAGCGGGAGGGCGGATGAGCAGTTCTTC. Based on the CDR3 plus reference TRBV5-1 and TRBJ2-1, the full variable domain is KAGVTQTPRYLIKTRGQQVTLSCSPISGHRSVSWYQQTPGQGLQFLFEYFSETQRNKGNFPGRFSGRQFSNSRSEMNVSTLELGDSALYLCASPWTSGRADEQFFGPGTRLTVL.

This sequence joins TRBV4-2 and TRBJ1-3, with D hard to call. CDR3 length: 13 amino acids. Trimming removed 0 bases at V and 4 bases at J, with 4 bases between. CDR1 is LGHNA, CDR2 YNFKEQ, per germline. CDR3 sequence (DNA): TGTGCCAGCAGCCAAGATACGGGAAACACCATATATTTT. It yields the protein CASSQDTGNTIYF.

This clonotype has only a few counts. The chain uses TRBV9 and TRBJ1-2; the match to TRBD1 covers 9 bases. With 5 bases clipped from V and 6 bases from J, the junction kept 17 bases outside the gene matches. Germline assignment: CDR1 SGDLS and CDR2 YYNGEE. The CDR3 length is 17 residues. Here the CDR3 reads CASRNRDRESRGDGYTF. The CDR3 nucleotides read TGTGCCAGCAGGAACCGGGACAGGGAAAGCAGAGGTGATGGCTACACCTTC. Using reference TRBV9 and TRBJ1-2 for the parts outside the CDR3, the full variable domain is DSGVTQTPKHLITATGQRVTLRCSPRSGDLSVYWYQQSLDQGLQFLIQYYNGEERAKGNILERFSAQQFPDLHSELNLSSLELGDSALYFCASRNRDRESRGDGYTFGSGTRLTVV.

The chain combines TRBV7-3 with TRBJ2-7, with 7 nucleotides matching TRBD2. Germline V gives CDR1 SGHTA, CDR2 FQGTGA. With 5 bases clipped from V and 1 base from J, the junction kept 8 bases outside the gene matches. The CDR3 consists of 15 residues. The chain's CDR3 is CASSDGGDVSYEQYF. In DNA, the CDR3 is TGTGCCAGCAGCGATGGGGGGGACGTATCCTACGAGCAGTACTTC. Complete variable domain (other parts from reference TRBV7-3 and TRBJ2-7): GAGVSQTPSNKVTEKGKYVELRCDPISGHTALYWYRQSLGQGPEFLIYFQGTGAADDSGLPNDRFFAVRPEGSVSTLKIQRTERGDSAVYLCASSDGGDVSYEQYFGPGTRLTVT.

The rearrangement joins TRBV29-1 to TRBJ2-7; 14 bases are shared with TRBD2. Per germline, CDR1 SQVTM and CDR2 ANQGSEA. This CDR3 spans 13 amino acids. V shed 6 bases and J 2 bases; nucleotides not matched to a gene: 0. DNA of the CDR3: TGCAGCGTGGGACTAGCGGGAGCCTACGAGCAGTACTTC. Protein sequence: CSVGLAGAYEQYF.

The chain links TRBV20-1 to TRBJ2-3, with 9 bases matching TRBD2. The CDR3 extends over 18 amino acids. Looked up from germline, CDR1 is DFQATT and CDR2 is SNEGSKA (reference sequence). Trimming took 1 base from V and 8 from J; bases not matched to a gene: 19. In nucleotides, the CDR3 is TGCAGTGCTAGAGTCCCAGTTACTCAGCGGGAGGAAAGGGGTACGCAGTATTTT. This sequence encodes CSARVPVTQREERGTQYF.

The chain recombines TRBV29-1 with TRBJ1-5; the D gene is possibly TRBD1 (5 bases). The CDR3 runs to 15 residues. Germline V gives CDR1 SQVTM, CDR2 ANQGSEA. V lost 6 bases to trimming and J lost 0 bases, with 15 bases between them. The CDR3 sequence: CSVVPGDYSNQPQHF. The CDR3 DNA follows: TGCAGCGTGGTCCCGGGGGATTATAGCAATCAGCCCCAGCATTTT.

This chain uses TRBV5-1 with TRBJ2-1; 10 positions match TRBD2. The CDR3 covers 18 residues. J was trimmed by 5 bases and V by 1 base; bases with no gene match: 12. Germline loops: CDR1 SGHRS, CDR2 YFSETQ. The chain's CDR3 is CASSLHASGSPPHNEQFF. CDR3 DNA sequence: TGCGCCAGCAGCTTGCACGCTAGCGGGAGCCCCCCTCACAATGAGCAGTTCTTC.

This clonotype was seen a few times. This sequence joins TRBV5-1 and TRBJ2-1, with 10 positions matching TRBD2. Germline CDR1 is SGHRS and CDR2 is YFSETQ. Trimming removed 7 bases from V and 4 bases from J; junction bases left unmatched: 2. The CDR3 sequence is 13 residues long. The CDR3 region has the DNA TGCGCCAGCGGACTAGCGGCTTACAATGAGCAGTTCTTC. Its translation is CASGLAAYNEQFF. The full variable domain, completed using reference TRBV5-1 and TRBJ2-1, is KAGVTQTPRYLIKTRGQQVTLSCSPISGHRSVSWYQQTPGQGLQFLFEYFSETQRNKGNFPGRFSGRQFSNSRSEMNVSTLELGDSALYLCASGLAAYNEQFFGPGTRLTVL.